The clone carrying this TCR beta chain has a count of ten or more. The antigen remains undetermined. This sample was included in a study of T cells in Graves' hyperthyroidism and ophthalmopathy. Amplified regions were TCR beta CDR3 sequences from RNA transcripts. Using the HTBI primer set, a first-round RT-PCR was run on the TCR CDR3. TCRdb processed the multiplex PCR reads anew with MiXCR; each CDR3 protein has one entry. This repertoire shows 700,000 or so distinct CDR3 sequences, about 16% found once; its top ten account for roughly 8%. Study-level points and caveats: Most expanded thyroid clonotypes above 0.001 recurred in blood.

The CDR3 is 15 residues long. CDR1 is SGHTA, CDR2 FQGTGA, per germline. V was clipped by 5 bases and J by 2 bases, with 14 bases between them. The sequence was collected from a man younger than 35 with Graves' hyperthyroidism. The specimen was blood. The chain employs TRBV7-3 and TRBJ2-3; D is tentatively TRBD1 or TRBD2 (5 bases each). The CDR3 reads CASSQTVGVTDTQYF. CDR3 DNA sequence: TGTGCCAGCAGCCAGACAGTGGGGGTCACAGATACGCAGTATTTT.